A selection of T cell receptor beta chains follows, all from one sample in a study of OX40 agonist ivuxolimab in advanced cancers. Here immunoSEQ multiplex PCR was the method, and the copy in TCRdb shows in-frame clones only, minus some. The sample yields roughly 88,000 clones, around 87% seen once. The source was CD4+ or CD8+ T cells sorted from blood, collected in a trial of the OX40 agonist ivuxolimab. All receptors derive from an adult with an advanced solid tumor such as melanoma, head and neck, liver or kidney cancer. Both conserved end residues are trimmed from each CDR3. A D gene is named only where the DNA matches it firmly.

D	J	V	CDR3
NA	TRBJ1-2	TRBV5-1	ASTPEPRDNHIYGYT
NA	TRBJ2-1	TRBV29-1	SVERTDGEQF
NA	TRBJ2-5	TRBV27	ASSSRRLVGETQY
TRBD2	TRBJ2-3	TRBV27	ASSPSGRPTDTQY
TRBD2	TRBJ2-5	TRBV7-2	ASSPGGGEETQY
NA	TRBJ1-1	TRBV6-5	ASSYLNRQAEAF
NA	TRBJ2-1	TRBV30	AWSVQVGYNEQF
NA	TRBJ2-3	TRBV5-4	ASSKGHSSTDTQY
NA	TRBJ2-1	TRBV5-1	ASSSTVTYNEQF
TRBD1	TRBJ1-2	TRBV19	ASTKGLGQGVANYGYT
NA	TRBJ2-7	TRBV28	ASSTMGRGLYEQY
NA	TRBJ1-1	TRBV10-1	ASSVGERGTEAF
NA	TRBJ2-1	TRBV5-4	ASSLGGSRYNEQF
TRBD1	TRBJ1-2	TRBV5-1	ASSLESGGAPYGYT
TRBD1	TRBJ1-2	TRBV28	ALEGAGGYGYT
NA	TRBJ2-3	TRBV4-1	ASSQLHTDTQY
TRBD1	TRBJ1-4	TRBV6-1	ASGLDRVKEKLF
TRBD1	TRBJ2-2	TRBV10-3	AISPRQGRTGELF
NA	TRBJ1-4	TRBV5-4	ASSPGPNNEKLF
NA	TRBJ1-3	TRBV6-1	ASRPPGVAGNTIY
NA	TRBJ2-1	TRBV29-1	SVGSGFNEQF
TRBD2	TRBJ2-2	TRBV4-2	ASSQRLAGANTGELF
NA	TRBJ2-5	TRBV7-2	ASSLQAGAETQY
TRBD1	TRBJ2-3	TRBV6-5	ASSTTGASTDTQY
TRBD1	TRBJ1-1	TRBV7-6	ASSLTGGVTEAF
NA	TRBJ1-5	TRBV29-1	SVLGGGNQPQH
TRBD1	TRBJ1-1	TRBV11-2	ASSLRDRLNTEAF
NA	TRBJ1-2	TRBV7-2	ASSPTSPDYGYT
TRBD1	TRBJ2-6	TRBV27	ASRWTGGAGANVLT
NA	TRBJ1-1	TRBV27	ASYDPSGTEAF
TRBD1	TRBJ1-2	TRBV6-5	ASSYSAGGFYGYT
TRBD2	TRBJ2-3	TRBV9	ASSVEAGPDTQY
NA	TRBJ1-3	TRBV9	ASSVGDRSGNTIY
NA	TRBJ2-1	TRBV7-9	ASSLDTGSYNEQF
TRBD2	TRBJ2-7	TRBV6-1	ASTQGTSGIYEQY
TRBD1	TRBJ1-1	TRBV28	ASSGPRTGRLNTEAF
NA	TRBJ1-2	TRBV6-5	ASTPGINYGYT
NA	TRBJ1-4	TRBV27	ASSFFLPTGRDEKLF
NA	TRBJ2-1	TRBV9	ASSRLGNSYNEQF
NA	TRBJ1-1	TRBV10-3	AISEDPGDTEAF
NA	TRBJ2-6	TRBV5-4	ASSLAGLLWSGNVLT
NA	TRBJ1-5	TRBV7-2	ASSYDGPGGRVQPQH
NA	TRBJ2-2	TRBV5-4	ASSLRLNTGELF